This TCR beta chain emerged from a study of long-term antiretroviral therapy in people with HIV. This clone was found a few times. The run of the v3.0 immunoSEQ assay was at survey level. Repertoires were generated with immunoSEQ multiplex PCR, while TCRdb's copy carries only in-frame clones and drops some. This sample has 9,500 or so clones, with around 70% found just once. The CDR3 is made up of 17 amino acids. Germline V gene data show CDR1 as SGHRS and CDR2 as YFSETQ. Unmatched junction bases numbered 10, after V lost 4 bases and J lost 3 bases. This chain connects TRBV5-1 to TRBJ2-7; 13 bases are a match to TRBD2. This clonotype was obtained from a man between 40 and 49 years old with HIV. This sample comprised unsorted PBMCs, obtained 1.8 years before starting antiretroviral therapy. The CDR3 loop is CASSAGLAGLALYEQYF. CDR3 coding DNA: TGCGCCAGCAGCGCGGGACTAGCGGGGCTGGCACTCTACGAGCAGTACTTC. Combining the CDR3 with reference TRBV5-1 and TRBJ2-7 gives the whole variable domain KAGVTQTPRYLIKTRGQQVTLSCSPISGHRSVSWYQQTPGQGLQFLFEYFSETQRNKGNFPGRFSGRQFSNSRSEMNVSTLELGDSALYLCASSAGLAGLALYEQYFGPGTRLTVT.